These T cell receptor beta chains were read from a single sample in a study of neoadjuvant nivolumab and ipilimumab in lung cancer. The table came from immunoSEQ multiplex PCR; TCRdb's copy has only in-frame clones and leaves some out. In the table there are fewer than 35,000 clones, about 92% of which are singletons. The specimen was peripheral blood, collected after neoadjuvant nivolumab, alone or with ipilimumab, at or shortly before surgery. The receptors were gathered from an adult with non-small cell lung cancer. The CDR3 runs from the conserved cysteine through the conserved F or W. D genes are given only for firm matches.

DNA,CDR3,length,V,D,J
TGTGCCAGCAGGGAGCGTCTCGCGGGAGTCTACGAGCAGTACTTC,CASRERLAGVYEQYF,15,TRBV6-1,TRBD2,TRBJ2-7
TGTGCCAGCAGTTACGGGGGGGGCACCTCGATAGAGACCCAGTACTTC,CASSYGGGTSIETQYF,16,TRBV6-6,-,TRBJ2-5
TGTGCCAGCAGCCAAGATAGGGGACGGTGGGGAGAGACCCAGTACTTC,CASSQDRGRWGETQYF,16,TRBV14,-,TRBJ2-5
TGTGCCGACGACGGAGGGGAGACCCAGTACTTC,CADDGGETQYF,11,TRBV2,-,TRBJ2-5
TGCGCCAGCAGCTTGGCGGCAGGAAACACTGAAGCTTTCTTT,CASSLAAGNTEAFF,14,TRBV5-1,-,TRBJ1-1
TGCGCCAGCAGTGCGGGGGGCTCGAATGAAAAACTGTTTTTT,CASSAGGSNEKLFF,14,TRBV10-1,-,TRBJ1-4
TGTGCCAGCAGCCCGGACGCCAGGGCTTTCTTT,CASSPDARAFF,11,TRBV14,-,TRBJ1-1
TGTGCCAGCAGTGGATACAGGGGAGCGGGTGAGACCCAGTACTTC,CASSGYRGAGETQYF,15,TRBV2,-,TRBJ2-5
TGTGCCAGCAGCGTAGCCGGACAGGCAGACAACACTGAAGCTTTCTTT,CASSVAGQADNTEAFF,16,TRBV9,TRBD1,TRBJ1-1
TGTGCCAGCAGCTTACACGGGAACACCCACACCTATGGCTACACCTTC,CASSLHGNTHTYGYTF,16,TRBV11-2,-,TRBJ1-2
TGTGCCAGCAGCCAGGCAGGCAGGAACACCGGGGAGCTGTTTTTT,CASSQAGRNTGELFF,15,TRBV7-8,-,TRBJ2-2
TGTGCCAGCAGTTCGGAGGGGGACCCGGCTAGCGGGAGGACATCGTTCCACGAGCAGTACTTC,CASSSEGDPASGRTSFHEQYF,21,TRBV7-8,TRBD2,TRBJ2-7
TGCGCTAGCTCCGGACTAGCGGGAGGAGGAGGAGAGACCCAGTACTTC,CASSGLAGGGGETQYF,16,TRBV5-1,TRBD2,TRBJ2-5
TGTGCCAGCAGGGAGAAATGGGGGGAAAAACTGTTTTTT,CASREKWGEKLFF,13,TRBV6-6,-,TRBJ1-4
TGTGCCAGCAGCTTGGATCGGAATCAGCCCCAGCATTTT,CASSLDRNQPQHF,13,TRBV5-4,-,TRBJ1-5
TGTGCCATCAGTGCCACAGGGGGCCGGTACGAGCAGTACTTC,CAISATGGRYEQYF,14,TRBV10-3,TRBD1,TRBJ2-7
TGTGCCAGCAGCTTAGAGGGGGCCCAGGGAGAGACCCAGTACTTC,CASSLEGAQGETQYF,15,TRBV7-9,TRBD1,TRBJ2-5